This T cell receptor beta chain originates from a study of blood T cell repertoires in COVID-19. Study in general: Specimens from acute and convalescent COVID-19 originated in the United States, Italy and Spain. PBMCs, B-cell-depleted T cells, or T cells provided the cDNA or gDNA that made up the material.

Authors' data handling: Scientists estimated how many nucleated cells there were by amplifying reference gene primers. The repertoire was sequenced with immunoSEQ multiplex PCR; TCRdb's copy has only in-frame clones and lacks some. V, J and clone size reflect that table, while D and trimming were determined from the DNA. The repertoire has roughly 170,000 clones, 84% of them found once; the top ten carry approximately 7.1%. The V and J ends lost 5 bases and 10 bases, in that order; junction bases with no gene match: 8. CDR3 size: 13 residues. Germline lookup yields CDR1 LGHDT and CDR2 YNNKEL (reference sequence).

The chain has TRBV3-1 (or the pseudogene TRBV3-2) and TRBJ2-1; 7 bases fit TRBD1. Sequenced sample: peripheral blood. The TCR sequence derives from a human donor in a cohort sampled during active COVID-19. The CDR3 reads CASSKEGGREQFF. As DNA, the CDR3 is TGTGCCAGCAGCAAGGAAGGGGGCCGGGAGCAGTTCTTC.